This is a list of T cell receptor beta chains from one sample in a study of T cell repertoires in cytomegalovirus infection. No antigen has been assigned to these receptors. TCRdb re-derived calls from the reads in MiXCR, one entry per CDR3 protein. The sample lists about 220,000 distinct CDR3 sequences, about 38% occurring once. Sequencing was performed on CD8+ T cells from cultured PBMCs, taken from culture after CMV antigen stimulation. The receptors were gathered from a human donor in good health (CMV status not recorded). Some clones in this sample may be carry-over from other donors' samples. Both conserved end residues are part of each CDR3. D genes are given only for firm matches. Expanded clones are given a class, and other clones once, few, many or no size at all.

abundance,j_gene,d_gene,v_gene,CDR3nt,CDR3aa
few,TRBJ1-1,TRBD1,TRBV7-9,TGTGCCAGCAGAGGAGACAGGGACCAGAACACTGAAGCTTTCTTT,CASRGDRDQNTEAFF
.,TRBJ2-2,.,TRBV7-9,TGTGCCAGCAGCACCACATTGGGGGGGCTGTCCGGGGAGCTGTTTTTT,CASSTTLGGLSGELFF
few,TRBJ2-1,.,TRBV27,TGTGCCAGCAGGAATCCGGGACACCGGAGCAATGAGCAGTTCTTC,CASRNPGHRSNEQFF
.,TRBJ2-1,TRBD2,TRBV6-1,TGTGCCAGCAGCGTAGCGGGAGGGCTCTACAATGAGCAGTTCTTC,CASSVAGGLYNEQFF
.,TRBJ2-6,.,TRBV10-3,TGTGCCATCATGAAACAGAGCTCTGGGGCCAACGTCCTGACTTTC,CAIMKQSSGANVLTF
once,TRBJ1-1,TRBD1,TRBV12-3/TRBV12-4,TGTGCCAGCAGTGGAAGACAGGGAGCTTTCTTT,CASSGRQGAFF
few,TRBJ2-5,TRBD2,TRBV7-2,TGTGCCAGCAGCTTGAGAAGAGCGGGGGGAGAGACCCAGTACTTC,CASSLRRAGGETQYF
few,TRBJ1-2,TRBD1,TRBV11-1,TGTGCCAGCAGCTTTCCTGACAGGGTCGATGGCTACACCTTC,CASSFPDRVDGYTF
.,TRBJ2-2,.,TRBV10-3,TGTGCCATCAGTGCCGGGACTTTGAACACCGGGGAGCTGTTTTTT,CAISAGTLNTGELFF
many,TRBJ2-5,.,TRBV7-3,TGTGCCAGCAGCTTAAGTGGGACCCAAGAGACCCAGTACTTC,CASSLSGTQETQYF
many,TRBJ2-3,TRBD2,TRBV7-2,TGTGCCAGCAGCTGGAGCGGGGGGCGCACAGATACGCAGTATTTT,CASSWSGGRTDTQYF
few,TRBJ1-3,TRBD1,TRBV12-3/TRBV12-4,TGTGCCAGCAGCCCTTGGACAGGGTTTGACCCTGGAAACACCATATATTTT,CASSPWTGFDPGNTIYF
.,TRBJ2-5,TRBD2,TRBV12-3/TRBV12-4,TGTGCCAGCAGTTCGACGCGGGAGTGGGAGACCCAGTACTTC,CASSSTREWETQYF
many,TRBJ2-7,.,TRBV5-6,TGTGCCAGCAGCCCGATGGTACAGGGAGGATACGAGCAGTACTTC,CASSPMVQGGYEQYF
few,TRBJ2-1,.,TRBV7-3,TGTGCCAGCAGCTTAGGGGGGCTAAATGAGCAGTTCTTC,CASSLGGLNEQFF
once,TRBJ2-3,.,TRBV4-2,TGTGCCAGCAGCCAAGGTCCTGCCACAGATACGCAGTATTTT,CASSQGPATDTQYF
many,TRBJ2-1,TRBD2,TRBV4-2,TGTGCCAGCAGCCTAGCTAGCGGGATTTACAATGAGCAGTTCTTC,CASSLASGIYNEQFF
many,TRBJ1-1,TRBD1,TRBV12-3/TRBV12-4,TGTGCCAGCACCCACAGGGGGAAAGCTTTCTTT,CASTHRGKAFF
.,TRBJ1-6,.,TRBV7-9,TGTGCCAGCAGGAGGGGGAATTCACCCCTCCACTTT,CASRRGNSPLHF
few,TRBJ2-7,.,TRBV28,TGTGCCAGCAGTTTAAGGCCGAGCTCCTACGAGCAGTACTTC,CASSLRPSSYEQYF
.,TRBJ2-5,.,TRBV11-2,TGTGCCAGCAGCCCGACTGTATACCGCAAGGGAGAGACCCAGTACTTC,CASSPTVYRKGETQYF
.,TRBJ2-1,TRBD2,TRBV11-2,TGTGCCAGCAGCCCGAGTGGACTAGCGGGTAGGCATGAGCAGTTCTTC,CASSPSGLAGRHEQFF
.,TRBJ1-1,.,TRBV7-8,TGTGCCAGCAGCCAGGGACCGCAGAACACTGAAGCTTTCTTT,CASSQGPQNTEAFF
.,TRBJ1-1,.,TRBV5-6,TGTGCCAGCAGCCATGCCTGGTTGAACACTGAAGCTTTCTTT,CASSHAWLNTEAFF
few,TRBJ2-7,TRBD1,TRBV7-8,TGTGCCAGCAGCTCCCGGGACAGCACCTACGAGCAGTACTTC,CASSSRDSTYEQYF
.,TRBJ2-7,.,TRBV11-2,TGTGCCAGCAGCTTAGATCTAGGCAGGGGGGCCTACGAGCAGTACTTC,CASSLDLGRGAYEQYF
.,TRBJ1-2,TRBD1,TRBV5-1,TGCGCCAGCAGCCCTTCCGGGACAGGGAATGGCTACACCTTC,CASSPSGTGNGYTF
many,TRBJ2-7,.,TRBV5-1,TGCGCCAGCAGCTTTATGCGGGGCATCAGCTCCTACGAGCAGTACTTC,CASSFMRGISSYEQYF
few,TRBJ2-1,.,TRBV7-3,TGTGCCAGCAGCTCTAACGGGGCCTCAAATGAGCAGTTCTTC,CASSSNGASNEQFF
few,TRBJ2-5,.,TRBV12-3/TRBV12-4,TGTGCCAGCAGTTTTACAGCTTACCAAGAGACCCAGTACTTC,CASSFTAYQETQYF
.,TRBJ2-1,TRBD1,TRBV5-8,TGTGCCAGCAGCTTCCAGGGGGCCACGGATGAGCAGTTCTTC,CASSFQGATDEQFF
few,TRBJ2-1,.,TRBV10-3,TGTGCCATCAGTGAGGTCGAAGACACGCAGTTCTTC,CAISEVEDTQFF
few,TRBJ2-2,.,TRBV7-9,TGTGCCAGCAGCGGGCCGGGTGCCGGGGAGCTGTTTTTT,CASSGPGAGELFF
.,TRBJ2-5,.,TRBV28,TGTGCCAGCCGAGCCGGCGGGTACTACCAAGAGACCCAGTACTTC,CASRAGGYYQETQYF
many,TRBJ1-5,.,TRBV6-4,TGTGCCAGCAGTGAAGCGGGCAATCAGCCCCAGCATTTT,CASSEAGNQPQHF
.,TRBJ2-5,TRBD1,TRBV12-3/TRBV12-4,TGTGCCAGCAGCTATAACGCAGGGGGTCAAGAGACCCAGTACTTC,CASSYNAGGQETQYF
.,TRBJ1-1,.,TRBV7-9,TGTGCCAGCGGCCGGGGGGGTGCTGAAGCTTTCTTT,CASGRGGAEAFF
.,TRBJ2-1,.,TRBV7-9,TGTGCCAGCAGCCGCCTTGGAAGGGATGAGCAGTTCTTC,CASSRLGRDEQFF
.,TRBJ1-2,TRBD1,TRBV6-1,TGTGCCAGCAGGGACAGGGGAGAAGGGGATGGCTACACCTTC,CASRDRGEGDGYTF
.,TRBJ2-1,.,TRBV7-3,TGTGCCAGCAGCCCCGGTAGGAGGGCGGGATCCTACAATGAGCAGTTCTTC,CASSPGRRAGSYNEQFF
few,TRBJ1-4,.,TRBV12-3/TRBV12-4,TGTGCCAGCAGTTTAGTCCGCAGGGAAGGAGGAAAACTGTTTTTT,CASSLVRREGGKLFF
many,TRBJ1-5,.,TRBV20-1,TGCAGTGCTAGAGGCGTTGGGCGCGGGCAGCCCCAGCATTTT,CSARGVGRGQPQHF
few,TRBJ2-7,TRBD2,TRBV7-8,TGTGCCAGCAGTCCTAGACTAGCGGCAAGCTCCTACGAGCAGTACTTC,CASSPRLAASSYEQYF
.,TRBJ2-1,TRBD2,TRBV28,TGTGCCACCCTACCCGGGACTAGCTCCTACAATGAGCAGTTCTTC,CATLPGTSSYNEQFF